The clone carrying this T cell receptor beta chain came up a few times. Antigen unknown. The source of the sample is a study of cytomegalovirus exposure and HLA in healthy donors. In germline, CDR1 is SNHLY, CDR2 FYNNEI. The CDR3 contains 15 residues. V lost 6 bases, J lost 1 base, and 7 bases stayed unmatched. Study-level results: It was only CMV serostatus that was available as immune exposure information. Being productive about 87% or about 30% of the time was typical of most TCR beta V segments in an earlier analysis.

The PCR used 60 Vbeta and 13 Jbeta primers. Generated by immunoSEQ multiplex PCR, the TCRdb table keeps only in-frame clones and is missing some. Of roughly 200,000 clones listed, roughly 9.4% were seen once; the top ten hold 1% to 1.5%. The sample taken for sequencing was PBMCs. The sequence was collected from a woman aged 25 to 39 in good health and CMV-seropositive. The chain combines TRBV2 with TRBJ2-3, with 7 bases fitting TRBD1. The CDR3 nucleotides read TGTGCCAGCAGCTTACAGGGGATGGGCACAGATACGCAGTATTTT. Its protein product is CASSLQGMGTDTQYF.